These 2 T cell receptor beta chains were sequenced from one sample in a study of blood T cells in healthy people across ages. The authors ran a second PCR of about 7 to 12 cycles using a sample-barcoded 5' primer and a J-beta primer mix. In TCRdb, the 5' RACE reads were re-called with MiXCR into one record per CDR3 protein. The sample contains about a million distinct CDR3 sequences, around 54% of which appear only once. Sequenced: blood. These receptors all stem from a woman aged 55 to 70 in good health.

This rearrangement joins TRBV7-2 to TRBJ2-3, with unresolved D. The CDR3 sequence is 14 residues long. V was trimmed by 7 bases and J by 0 bases, leaving 11 bases between them. CDR1 and CDR2 from the germline V gene are SGHTA and FQGNSA. CDR3 protein: CASTLHISTDTQYF. CDR3 DNA: TGTGCCAGCACCCTTCATATTAGCACAGATACGCAGTATTTT.

This clonotype came up a few times. V usage is TRBV4-1 and J usage is TRBJ2-2, with TRBD2 matching over 7 bases. Germline CDR1 reads MGHRA; CDR2 reads YSYEKL. The CDR3 spans 14 residues. V trimming: 7 bases; J trimming: 7 bases; junction bases outside the gene matches: 9. In DNA, the CDR3 is TGCGCCAGCACCCCTAGCGGTCCCGGCGGGGAGCTGTTTTTT. Amino acids: CASTPSGPGGELFF.